The 8 T cell receptor beta chains below all came from one sample that was sequenced in a study of cytotoxic CD8 clonotypes in ibrutinib-treated CLL. Clones were sequenced by immunoSEQ multiplex PCR, and TCRdb holds only the in-frame ones, with some missing. Of 200,000 or so clones in the sample, 70% were seen once. This specimen consisted of PBMCs, obtained after 12 months of ibrutinib treatment. The receptor source for this set is a human donor with chronic lymphocytic leukemia.

Only a few counts were recorded for this clone. Because the CDR3's place on the DNA is in doubt, the DNA is left out and the CDR3 is given as listed by TCRdb. The rearrangement joins TRBV28 to TRBJ2-7; TRBD2, the table's D call, lacks a check against the DNA. The CDR3 is 12 residues long, counting both termini. Germline loops: CDR1 MDHEN, CDR2 SYDVKM. The CDR3 spells CASSSSAYEQYF.

The J gene is TRBJ2-3, the V gene TRBV5-1; 9 bases are shared with TRBD2. Trimming took 4 bases from V and 5 from J; bases not matched to a gene: 8. Germline lookup yields CDR1 SGHRS and CDR2 YFSETQ. The CDR3 runs 15 residues. The CDR3 DNA reads TGCGCCAGCAGCCGCTCTCGCGGGAGGGGAGATACGCAGTATTTT. This gives the protein CASSRSRGRGDTQYF.

The chain links TRBV5-4 to TRBJ2-5; no definite D call. The length of the CDR3 is 15 residues. Germline V gene sequence: CDR1 SGHNT, CDR2 YYREEE (reference sequence). V was trimmed by 2 bases and J by 1 base, leaving 12 bases between them. CDR3 sequence (DNA): TGTGCCAGCAGCTTTTTTGGGAATTCCCAAGAGACCCAGTACTTC. It codes for CASSFFGNSQETQYF.

This clone was observed once. This may stem from a read error, because a much larger clone lies one nucleotide away. Other nucleotide sequences from this sample produce the same CDR3. This chain uses TRBV30 with TRBJ1-1; D might be TRBD1 (6 bases). The CDR3 consists of 13 residues. V was pared by 0 bases and J by 2 bases, with 7 bases between. CDR1 is GTSNPN and CDR2 is SVGIG in the germline V gene (reference sequence). The CDR3 DNA reads TGTGCCTGGAGTGTACAGGGTAACACTGAAGCTTTCTTT. It yields the protein CAWSVQGNTEAFF. The full variable domain, its missing parts supplied by reference TRBV30 and TRBJ1-1, is SQTIHQWPATLVQPVGSPLSLECTVEGTSNPNLYWYRQAAGRGLQLLFYSVGIGQISSEVPQNLSASRPQDRQFILSSKKLLLSDSGFYLCAWSVQGNTEAFFGQGTRLTVV.

CDR3: CASRWGLAGGGSEQFF. Written as DNA, the CDR3 is TGTGCCAGCAGATGGGGGCTAGCGGGAGGCGGGAGTGAGCAGTTCTTC. This sequence joins TRBV2 and TRBJ2-1; 11 positions match TRBD2. This CDR3 has 16 residues. V shed 6 bases, J shed 9 bases, and the junction held 13 bases outside the gene matches. CDR1 and CDR2 (germline): SNHLY, FYNNEI.

The chain uses TRBV30 and TRBJ1-5, with a possible D match to TRBD1 (5 bases). CDR1 and CDR2 from the germline V gene are GTSNPN and SVGIG (reference sequence). The V and J ends lost 2 bases and 0 bases respectively, with 17 bases between them. This CDR3 has 17 residues. CDR3 protein: CAWSTGRSQSSNQPQHF. The CDR3 bases are TGTGCCTGGAGTACAGGTAGGAGTCAAAGTAGCAATCAGCCCCAGCATTTT.

V and J are TRBV9 and TRBJ2-7; no definite D call. Trimming removed 3 bases at V and 4 bases at J, with 14 bases between. CDR1 and CDR2 from the germline V gene are SGDLS and YYNGEE. The length of the CDR3 is 14 residues. The CDR3 sequence is CASSGQGRTYEQYF. For the CDR3, the DNA is TGTGCCAGCAGCGGGCAAGGACGTACTTACGAGCAGTACTTC.

The gene calls are TRBV28 and TRBJ2-2, with a possible D match to TRBD2 (5 bases). This CDR3 has 13 amino acids. Per germline, CDR1 MDHEN and CDR2 SYDVKM. V dropped 10 bases and J dropped 2 bases, with 11 bases sitting between them. CDR3 coding DNA: TGTGCCATTCACGGACTTAACACCGGGGAGCTGTTTTTT. Its protein is CAIHGLNTGELFF.